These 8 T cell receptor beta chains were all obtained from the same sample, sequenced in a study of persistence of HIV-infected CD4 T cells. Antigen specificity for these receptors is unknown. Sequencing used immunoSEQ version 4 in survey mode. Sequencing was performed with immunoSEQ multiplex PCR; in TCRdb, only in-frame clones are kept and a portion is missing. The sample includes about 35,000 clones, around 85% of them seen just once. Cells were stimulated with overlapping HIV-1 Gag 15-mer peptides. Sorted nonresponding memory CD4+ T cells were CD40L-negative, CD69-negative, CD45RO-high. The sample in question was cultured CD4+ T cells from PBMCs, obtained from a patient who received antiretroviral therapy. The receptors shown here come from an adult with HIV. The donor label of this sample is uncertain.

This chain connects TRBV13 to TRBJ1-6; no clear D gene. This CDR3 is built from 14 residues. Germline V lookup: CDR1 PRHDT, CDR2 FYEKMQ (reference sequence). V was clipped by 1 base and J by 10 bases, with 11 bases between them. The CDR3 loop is CASSLEQIGSPLHF. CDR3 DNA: TGTGCCAGCAGCTTAGAACAGATAGGATCACCCCTCCACTTT.

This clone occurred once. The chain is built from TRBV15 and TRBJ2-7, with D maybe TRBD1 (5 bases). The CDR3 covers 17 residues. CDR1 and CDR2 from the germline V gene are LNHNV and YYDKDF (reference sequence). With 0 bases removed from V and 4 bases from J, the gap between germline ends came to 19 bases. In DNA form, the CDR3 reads TGTGCCACCAGCAGAGATCAGGGTGCACGGATCGTGTACGAGCAGTACTTC. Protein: CATSRDQGARIVYEQYF.

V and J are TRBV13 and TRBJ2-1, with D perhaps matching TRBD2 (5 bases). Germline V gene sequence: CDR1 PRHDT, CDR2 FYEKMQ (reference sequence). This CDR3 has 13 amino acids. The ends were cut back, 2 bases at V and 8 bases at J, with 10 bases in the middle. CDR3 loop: CASSLLTRDEQFF. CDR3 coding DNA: TGTGCCAGCAGCTTACTTACGCGGGATGAGCAGTTCTTC.

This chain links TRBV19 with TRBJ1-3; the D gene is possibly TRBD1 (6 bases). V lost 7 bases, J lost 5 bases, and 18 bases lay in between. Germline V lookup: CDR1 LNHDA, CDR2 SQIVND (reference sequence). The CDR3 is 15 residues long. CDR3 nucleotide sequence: TGTGCCAGTACCACCGACAGGAGCAACCGAAACACCATATATTTT. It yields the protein CASTTDRSNRNTIYF.

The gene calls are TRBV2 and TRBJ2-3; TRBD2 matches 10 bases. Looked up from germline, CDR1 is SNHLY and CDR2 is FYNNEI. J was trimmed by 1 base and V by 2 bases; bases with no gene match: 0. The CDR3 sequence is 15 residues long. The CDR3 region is CASSETSGGTDTQYF. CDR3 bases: TGTGCCAGCAGTGAAACTAGCGGGGGCACAGATACGCAGTATTTT.

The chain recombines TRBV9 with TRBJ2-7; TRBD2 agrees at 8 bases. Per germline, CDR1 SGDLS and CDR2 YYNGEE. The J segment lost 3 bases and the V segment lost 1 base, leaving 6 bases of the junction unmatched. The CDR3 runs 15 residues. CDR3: CASSVRAGANYEQYF. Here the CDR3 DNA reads TGTGCCAGCAGCGTACGAGCGGGGGCCAACTACGAGCAGTACTTC. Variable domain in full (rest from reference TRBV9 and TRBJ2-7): DSGVTQTPKHLITATGQRVTLRCSPRSGDLSVYWYQQSLDQGLQFLIQYYNGEERAKGNILERFSAQQFPDLHSELNLSSLELGDSALYFCASSVRAGANYEQYFGPGTRLTVT.

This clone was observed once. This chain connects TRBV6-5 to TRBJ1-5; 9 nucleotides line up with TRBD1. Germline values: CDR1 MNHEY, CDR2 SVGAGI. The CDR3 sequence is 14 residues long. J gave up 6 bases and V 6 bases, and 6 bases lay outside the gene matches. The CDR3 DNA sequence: TGTGCCAGCAGCAGAGACAGGGGGGGTCAGCCCCAGCATTTT. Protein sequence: CASSRDRGGQPQHF.

The CDR3 is CATGWGARPDTQYF. The CDR3 coding sequence is TGTGCCACTGGTTGGGGGGCTAGGCCAGATACGCAGTATTTT. This chain uses TRBV3-1 (or the pseudogene TRBV3-2) with TRBJ2-3; the D call may be TRBD1 or TRBD2 (6 bases each). The CDR3 runs 14 residues. The ends were cut back, 10 bases at V and 4 bases at J, with 18 bases in the middle. Germline CDR1 LGHDT, CDR2 YNNKEL (reference sequence).